The 15 T cell receptor beta chains given below trace back to one sample, sequenced in a study of metastatic and nonmetastatic thyroid tumors. TCRdb recomputed clones from the PCR reads via MiXCR. The data show over 5,500 clones, with 19% seen just once and roughly 9.6% held by the top ten. Patients were all untreated before their thyroid surgery. The sequenced material came from adjacent normal tissue. The source is a female donor with papillary thyroid cancer or a benign thyroid nodule (not recorded which). Some clones in this sample may be carry-over from other donors' samples.

Worth noting for this clone: A read error is likely, as this CDR3 ends without the conserved phenylalanine or tryptophan. The chain carries TRBV24-1 and TRBJ2-5; the D is unclear. This CDR3 contains 14 residues. Germline V gene lookup returns CDR1 KGHDR and CDR2 SFDVKD. Written as DNA, the CDR3 is TGTGCCAACAGTGTCCACGGTCACCAAGAGACCCAGTACGTC. Translating gives CANSVHGHQETQYV.

This clone was picked up many times. This chain links TRBV24-1 with TRBJ2-5, with a weak D call TRBD1 (6 bases). Germline V gene data show CDR1 as KGHDR and CDR2 as SFDVKD. Trimming cost V 3 bases and J 1 base, with 11 bases left between them. CDR3 length equals 15 residues. The CDR3 here is CATSDLGQSQETQYF. The CDR3 coding sequence is TGTGCCACCAGTGATCTTGGACAGTCCCAAGAGACCCAGTACTTC.

This clone was found once. This rearrangement joins TRBV5-1 to TRBJ1-5, with D unresolved. V was pared by 0 bases and J by 6 bases, with 13 bases between. Germline CDR1 SGHRS, CDR2 YFSETQ. The CDR3 is made up of 15 amino acids. CDR3 sequence: CASSLGGSVSQPQHF. The CDR3 DNA follows: TGCGCCAGCAGCTTGGGAGGTTCGGTTTCTCAGCCCCAGCATTTT.

This clone came up many times. The rearrangement links TRBV10-3 to TRBJ2-3; 9 positions match TRBD1. The CDR3 loop spans 18 amino acids. The germline CDR1 and CDR2 sequences are ENHRY and SYGVKD. J gave up 3 bases and V 2 bases, and 12 bases lay outside the gene matches. Written as DNA, the CDR3 is TGTGCCATCAGTGAGAGCTCCTGGGACAGGGCGCTTACAGATACGCAGTATTTT. This gives the protein CAISESSWDRALTDTQYF.

By share of the sample, this clone is medium-sized. The gene calls are TRBV19 and TRBJ1-2; D perhaps matches TRBD1 (6 bases). The length of the CDR3 is 14 residues. V was pared by 7 bases and J by 4 bases, with 16 bases between. CDR1 is LNHDA, CDR2 SQIVND, per germline (reference sequence). The CDR3 is CASTLGQPFYGYTF. CDR3 DNA sequence: TGTGCCAGTACCCTCGGACAGCCCTTCTATGGCTACACCTTC.

This clone is labeled medium-sized. V is TRBV12-5 and J is TRBJ2-1; 9 bases align to TRBD1. The CDR3 is made up of 14 amino acids. V trimming: 1 base; J trimming: 6 bases; junction bases outside the gene matches: 1. Looked up from germline, CDR1 is LGHNT and CDR2 is FRNRAP. The CDR3 nucleotides are TGTGCTAGTGGTTTGGGACAGGGGGTCAATGAGCAGTTCTTC. Amino acids: CASGLGQGVNEQFF.

This clone has a handful of counts. The CDR3 sequence is CASSTRTVEGAFF. DNA for the CDR3: TGTGCCAGCAGCACAAGGACAGTCGAGGGGGCTTTCTTT. The chain couples TRBV2 to TRBJ1-1; a possible D gene is TRBD1 (6 bases). The CDR3 totals 13 residues. V lost 6 bases and J lost 11, with 19 bases in between. Germline-derived CDR1 and CDR2 are SNHLY and FYNNEI.

V usage is TRBV4-1 and J usage is TRBJ1-1; D not resolved. Between the trimmed V and J ends, which lost 0 bases and 0 bases, there was a span of 5 bases. CDR1 is MGHRA and CDR2 is YSYEKL in the germline V gene. This CDR3 region has 14 residues. This CDR3 is CASSQESLNTEAFF. CDR3 sequence (DNA): TGCGCCAGCAGCCAAGAGAGCCTGAACACTGAAGCTTTCTTT.

Regarding this clone: The missing conserved phenylalanine or tryptophan at the end of this CDR3 makes a read error likely. V and J are TRBV20-1 and TRBJ1-1; the D is unclear. The CDR3 is made up of 14 amino acids. The V gene lost 0 bases and the J gene lost 0 bases, with 8 bases spanning the gap. Germline V gene data show CDR1 as DFQATT and CDR2 as SNEGSKA (reference sequence). The CDR3 DNA reads TGCAGTGCTAGAGATGGTAGGATGAACACTGAAGCTTTCCTT. Amino acids: CSARDGRMNTEAFL.

Only a few counts were recorded for this clone. This chain links TRBV28 with TRBJ2-7, with 9 bases that match TRBD1. V was pared by 8 bases and J by 5 bases, with 10 bases of the junction left unmatched. This CDR3 is 14 amino acids long. The germline V gene has CDR1 MDHEN and CDR2 SYDVKM. CDR3 nucleotide sequence: TGTGCCAGCCGGAGGGACAGGGCTGCCAACGAGCAGTACTTC. It yields the protein CASRRDRAANEQYF.

There are a few counts of this clone. CDR3 nucleotide sequence: TGTGCCAGCAGTTTCGGGACTAGCGGGAGTCTGATCGAGCAGTACTTC. Translated: CASSFGTSGSLIEQYF. The chain uses TRBV6-5 and TRBJ2-7; 14 bases map to TRBD2. This CDR3 comprises 16 residues. CDR1 and CDR2 from the germline V gene are MNHEY and SVGAGI. V shed 4 bases and J 6 bases; nucleotides not matched to a gene: 8.

The V and J genes are TRBV25-1 and TRBJ1-6; 8 bases line up with TRBD1. V dropped 8 bases and J dropped 9; count of bases not matched to a gene: 6. This CDR3 is 13 amino acids long. The germline gives CDR1 MGHDK, CDR2 SYGVNS. CDR3 sequence (DNA): TGTGCCAGCCGGGGACAGGAGGGTTCACCCCTCCACTTT. It codes for CASRGQEGSPLHF.

This clone was detected only a few times. Relative to the germline gene, one junction end is altered; a read error may explain this. The chain joins TRBV9 to TRBJ2-7; D is ambiguous. The CDR3 consists of 14 residues. CDR1 SGDLS and CDR2 YYNGEE come from the germline V gene. This chain's CDR3 is CASTVRQPTYEQYF. As DNA, the CDR3 is TGTGCCAGCACCGTAAGGCAGCCAACCTACGAGCAGTACTTC.

This clone ranks as medium-sized (0.01 to 0.1%). This chain uses TRBV6-1 with TRBJ1-1; D is unresolved. V was trimmed by 5 bases and J by 4 bases, leaving 11 bases between them. Per germline, CDR1 MNHNS and CDR2 SASEGT. The length of the CDR3 is 13 residues. The CDR3 is CASSYLIGTEAFF. The CDR3, as DNA: TGTGCCAGCAGTTATCTAATTGGCACTGAAGCTTTCTTT.

This clone was detected a few times. This chain connects TRBV6-1 to TRBJ2-1; 8 bases map to TRBD2. The V gene end was trimmed by 3 bases and the J gene end by 2 bases; junction bases not matched to a gene: 9. This CDR3 is built from 17 residues. CDR1 is MNHNS, CDR2 SASEGT, per germline. The CDR3 DNA sequence: TGTGCCAGCAGTGATAGCATCGCGGGAGGCACCTACAATGAGCAGTTCTTC. Its protein product is CASSDSIAGGTYNEQFF.